This entry is about one TCR beta chain. Its antigen is unknown. This sample was taken from a study of shared clonotypes between healthy human individuals. The overall study: Each donor's CD8 memory used one plate, CD8 naive two, each CD4 subset three. Study observations and caveats: Generally, estimated richness proved larger in naive subsets than it did in memory subsets. The rarefaction results pointed to incomplete sorted-subset sequencing despite large depth.

Germline loops: CDR1 KGHSH, CDR2 LQKENI. V lost 4 bases and J lost 4, with 16 bases in between. CDR3 length: 16 residues. The input for sorted-subset replicate PCRs was around 0.2 ug DNA, some 30,000 T cell genomes. Generated by immunoSEQ multiplex PCR, the TCRdb table keeps only in-frame clones and is missing some. The profile covers 2 million to 2.5 million clones, with approximately 94% appearing a single time and 0.36% taken by the ten largest. The chain couples TRBV18 to TRBJ2-2, with D perhaps TRBD2 (6 bases). This clonotype originated in a young man in good health. Some clones in this sample may be carry-over from other donors' samples. Sequenced input: naive CD4+ T cells from PBMCs. The subset denotes: CD45RA+ positively selected. The CDR3 DNA reads as TGTGCCAGCTCACACTCCGGGACTGATCGCACCGGGGAGCTGTTTTTT. Translating gives CASSHSGTDRTGELFF.